This entry lists 27 T cell receptor beta chains sequenced from one sample in a study of blood T cell repertoires in COVID-19. Generated by immunoSEQ multiplex PCR, the TCRdb table keeps only in-frame clones and is missing some. This table has more than 200,000 clones, 65% to 90% appearing once. The sequenced sample consisted of peripheral blood. Receptor source: a young man with active or convalescent COVID-19.

J is TRBJ2-7 and V is TRBV5-1; D is perhaps TRBD1 (6 bases). V gave up 0 bases and J gave up 7 bases, with 23 bases separating them. Germline V gene lookup returns CDR1 SGHRS and CDR2 YFSETQ. The CDR3 loop spans 17 amino acids. This CDR3 reads CASSLDPPGTGFWEQYF. CDR3 DNA sequence: TGCGCCAGCAGCTTGGACCCGCCGGGAACAGGGTTTTGGGAGCAGTACTTC.

The genes are TRBV3-1 (or the pseudogene TRBV3-2) and TRBJ1-6, with D maybe TRBD1 (5 bases). Germline loops: CDR1 LGHDT, CDR2 YNNKEL (reference sequence). CDR3 length: 16 residues. The V end lost 1 base, the J end lost 6 bases, and 13 bases lay between the germline ends. Here the CDR3 reads CASSQGGQGLNSPLHF. In DNA form, the CDR3 reads TGTGCCAGCAGCCAAGGGGGCCAGGGTCTTAATTCACCCCTCCACTTT.

This clone has more than one count but fewer than ten. The chain has TRBV9 and TRBJ2-5, with TRBD2 as a possible D gene (7 bases). With 4 bases removed from V and 2 bases from J, the gap between germline ends came to 18 bases. The CDR3 runs 16 residues. Germline CDR1 and CDR2: SGDLS and YYNGEE. CDR3 protein: CASSIHSGGRQETQYF. The DNA for the CDR3 is TGTGCCAGCAGCATACACTCGGGGGGCCGGCAAGAGACCCAGTACTTC.

The gene calls are TRBV4-2 and TRBJ1-3; D may be TRBD1 (6 bases). CDR3 length: 16 residues. Trimming cost V 2 bases and J 0 bases, with 11 bases left between them. The germline V gene has CDR1 LGHNA and CDR2 YNFKEQ. The CDR3 DNA reads as TGTGCCAGCAGCCAAAGCGGGGACACCTCTGGAAACACCATATATTTT. Residues: CASSQSGDTSGNTIYF.

The CDR3 sequence: CASSLSGGQGDTEQFF. The DNA for the CDR3 is TGTGCCAGCAGCTTAAGTGGGGGACAGGGGGACACTGAGCAGTTCTTC. J is TRBJ2-1 and V is TRBV11-2; 11 bases are a match to TRBD1. Germline V CDR1 and CDR2: SGHAT, FQNNGV. The CDR3 consists of 16 residues. Unmatched junction bases numbered 9, after V lost 2 bases and J lost 9 bases.

This chain connects TRBV6-5 to TRBJ1-5; weak D call: TRBD1 (5 bases). The V end lost 7 bases, the J end lost 3 bases, and 10 bases lay between the germline ends. CDR3 length: 13 residues. The germline gives CDR1 MNHEY, CDR2 SVGAGI. Here the CDR3 reads CASTGHPNQPQHF. The CDR3 bases are TGTGCCAGCACAGGACACCCCAATCAGCCCCAGCATTTT.

A single count supports this clone. The chain links TRBV6-5 to TRBJ2-1; 12 bases align to TRBD2. Trimming took 4 bases from V and 8 from J; bases not matched to a gene: 9. This CDR3 comprises 16 residues. Per the germline V gene, CDR1 is MNHEY and CDR2 is SVGAGI. The DNA of the CDR3 is TGTGCCAGCAGTTTAATCCTAGCGGGGGGGGGCGATGAGCAGTTCTTC. Protein product: CASSLILAGGGDEQFF.

The chain links TRBV5-1 to TRBJ2-1; the match to TRBD2 covers 8 bases. J gave up 4 bases and V 4 bases, and 7 bases lay outside the gene matches. The CDR3 runs to 15 residues. From germline, CDR1 is SGHRS and CDR2 YFSETQ. CDR3 DNA sequence: TGCGCCAGCAGCCCCGGCGGGGGGTCGTACAATGAGCAGTTCTTC. Translation gives CASSPGGGSYNEQFF.

The chain joins TRBV4-1 to TRBJ1-2; perhaps TRBD1 as D (6 bases). V lost 1 base to trimming and J lost 4 bases, with 13 bases between them. This CDR3 is 15 amino acids long. Germline lookup yields CDR1 MGHRA and CDR2 YSYEKL. CDR3 sequence (DNA): TGCGCCAGCAGCCAAGTCGGGACATCCTCCTATGGCTACACCTTC. Its protein product is CASSQVGTSSYGYTF.

The V and J genes are TRBV27 and TRBJ1-1, with D perhaps matching TRBD1 (5 bases). The CDR3 is 13 amino acids. The germline V gene has CDR1 MNHEY and CDR2 SMNVEV (reference sequence). With 6 bases removed from V and 3 bases from J, the gap between germline ends came to 11 bases. CDR3 sequence (DNA): TGTGCCAGCAGCTTTTACAGGTACACTGAAGCTTTCTTT. Translated: CASSFYRYTEAFF.

The chain has TRBV7-6 and TRBJ2-4; TRBD2 matches 9 bases. The CDR3 runs 16 residues. V trimming: 1 base; J trimming: 5 bases; junction bases outside the gene matches: 6. Germline lookup yields CDR1 SGHVS and CDR2 FNYEAQ. CDR3 in amino acids: CASSLGTAGGQNIQYF. The DNA of the CDR3 is TGTGCCAGCAGCTTAGGAACGGCGGGGGGGCAAAACATTCAGTACTTC.

This clone occurred a few times. The chain recombines TRBV10-3 with TRBJ1-2, with D perhaps TRBD1 (6 bases). The germline V gene encodes CDR1 ENHRY and CDR2 SYGVKD. Trimming cost V 3 bases and J 6 bases, with 17 bases left between them. The CDR3 extends over 15 amino acids. The DNA for the CDR3 is TGTGCCATCAGTGATCAACAGGGCCCTGGGAATGGCTACACCTTC. The encoded protein is CAISDQQGPGNGYTF.

This clone was recorded only once. The gene calls are TRBV6-5 and TRBJ2-2; D not certain. The germline V gene has CDR1 MNHEY and CDR2 SVGAGI. The CDR3 contains 13 residues. V was trimmed by 5 bases and J by 1 base, leaving 5 bases between them. Written as DNA, the CDR3 is TGTGCCAGCAGTCGAGGGAACACCGGGGAGCTGTTTTTT. Translation gives CASSRGNTGELFF.

The V and J genes are TRBV19 and TRBJ1-1; weak D call: TRBD1 (5 bases). Trimming stripped 0 bases from V and 4 bases from J, with 12 bases between. Germline V gene data show CDR1 as LNHDA and CDR2 as SQIVND (reference sequence). This CDR3 has 15 amino acids. The CDR3 DNA reads TGTGCCAGTAGTATAGATCGGGCGGGGACCACTGAAGCTTTCTTT. Its translation is CASSIDRAGTTEAFF.

This clone was seen just once. The chain combines TRBV18 with TRBJ2-1; D possibly corresponds to TRBD2 (6 bases). V lost 0 bases, J lost 6 bases, and 9 bases lay in between. CDR1 is KGHSH and CDR2 is LQKENI in the germline V gene. The CDR3 length is 14 residues. The CDR3 protein is CASSPPPGVNEQFF. The DNA for the CDR3 is TGTGCCAGCTCACCACCCCCGGGGGTCAATGAGCAGTTCTTC. Full variable domain (outside the CDR3, taken from reference TRBV18 and TRBJ2-1): NAGVMQNPRHLVRRRGQEARLRCSPMKGHSHVYWYRQLPEEGLKFMVYLQKENIIDESGMPKERFSAEFPKEGPSILRIQQVVRGDSAAYFCASSPPPGVNEQFFGPGTRLTVL.

The rearrangement joins TRBV7-2 to TRBJ1-2; 10 bases are shared with TRBD1. CDR1 is SGHTA, CDR2 FQGNSA, per germline. V shed 5 bases, J shed 5 bases, and the junction held 5 bases outside the gene matches. The CDR3 runs 14 residues. The CDR3 DNA is TGTGCCAGCAGCCGTGGGACAGGGGAGTATGGCTACACCTTC. Its protein is CASSRGTGEYGYTF. Filled out from reference TRBV7-2 and TRBJ1-2, the complete variable domain reads GAGVSQSPSNKVTEKGKDVELRCDPISGHTALYWYRQSLGQGLEFLIYFQGNSAPDKSGLPSDRFSAERTGGSVSTLTIQRTQQEDSAVYLCASSRGTGEYGYTFGSGTRLTVV.

V and J are TRBV5-1 and TRBJ2-2; 14 nucleotides agree with TRBD2. V was clipped by 6 bases and J by 8 bases; unmatched bases: 15. CDR1 is SGHRS and CDR2 is YFSETQ in the germline V gene. The CDR3 length is 18 residues. CDR3 DNA sequence: TGCGCCAGCATCCCGGGAGTGACTAGCGGGGGGGCCCGAGGGGAGCTGTTTTTT. This sequence encodes CASIPGVTSGGARGELFF.

The chain employs TRBV27 and TRBJ2-4; TRBD2 matches at 8 bases. The CDR3 has 13 amino acids. Per germline, CDR1 MNHEY and CDR2 SMNVEV (reference sequence). V was pared by 5 bases and J by 9 bases, with 6 bases of the junction left unmatched. CDR3 sequence: CASSPAGGGIQYF. The CDR3 nucleotides read TGTGCCAGCAGTCCCGCCGGGGGGGGCATTCAGTACTTC.

The chain is built from TRBV6-2 or TRBV6-3 and TRBJ1-5; 9 bases match TRBD1. The CDR3 length is 17 residues. Germline V gene sequence: CDR1 MNHEY, CDR2 SVGEGT. J was trimmed by 4 bases and V by 6 bases; bases with no gene match: 13. The CDR3 loop is CASSDPWGTGKNQPQHF. In DNA form, the CDR3 reads TGTGCCAGCAGCGACCCTTGGGGGACAGGGAAAAATCAGCCCCAGCATTTT.

The chain employs TRBV19 and TRBJ1-5; D remains ambiguous. Deletions cut 3 bases from V and 4 bases from J, with 13 bases between. This CDR3 spans 15 amino acids. Germline CDR1 LNHDA, CDR2 SQIVND (reference sequence). CDR3 amino acids: CASSIGDNVNQPQHF. The CDR3 nucleotides read TGTGCCAGTAGTATCGGGGATAACGTGAATCAGCCCCAGCATTTT.

This rearrangement joins TRBV28 to TRBJ1-5; 7 bases match TRBD1. The length of the CDR3 is 15 residues. Per the germline V gene, CDR1 is MDHEN and CDR2 is SYDVKM. Germline trimming cut 5 bases from V and 6 bases from J; bases unmatched to any gene: 10. CDR3 nucleotide sequence: TGTGCCAGCAGTGTTAGACAGGGCAGGAGTCAGCCCCAGCATTTT. This gives the protein CASSVRQGRSQPQHF.

The gene calls are TRBV30 and TRBJ1-2, with D unresolved. CDR3 length equals 15 residues. Between the trimmed V and J ends, which lost 6 bases and 6 bases, there was a span of 23 bases. Per germline, CDR1 GTSNPN and CDR2 SVGIG (reference sequence). The CDR3 DNA is TGTGCCTGCCGGGAGGAATCTTCCGGGCCCCATGGCTACACCTTC. Its protein product is CACREESSGPHGYTF.

The chain employs TRBV9 and TRBJ1-3, with D hard to call. V gave up 0 bases and J gave up 2 bases, with 9 bases separating them. CDR3 length: 15 residues. Germline CDR1 is SGDLS and CDR2 is YYNGEE. The CDR3, as DNA: TGTGCCAGCAGCGTAGTTAGTGGGCCTGGAAACACCATATATTTT. Amino acid sequence: CASSVVSGPGNTIYF.

This clone was counted between two and nine times. This rearrangement joins TRBV5-1 to TRBJ1-1; D remains ambiguous. The CDR3 length is 13 residues. The germline V and J ends were trimmed by 4 bases and 2 bases, with 9 bases remaining between them. Per germline, CDR1 SGHRS and CDR2 YFSETQ. CDR3 sequence: CASSHRGNTEAFF. The CDR3 DNA reads TGCGCCAGCAGCCATCGGGGAAACACTGAAGCTTTCTTT.

This sequence joins TRBV19 and TRBJ1-1, with D unresolved. The germline CDR1 and CDR2 sequences are LNHDA and SQIVND (reference sequence). There are 14 residues in the CDR3. Trimming removed 3 bases from V and 3 bases from J, with 11 bases in between. CDR3 amino acids: CASSIWSVDTEAFF. CDR3 in DNA: TGTGCCAGTAGTATCTGGAGTGTGGACACTGAAGCTTTCTTT.

The rearrangement links TRBV9 to TRBJ1-3; D is uncertain. From germline, CDR1 is SGDLS and CDR2 YYNGEE. V was shortened by 4 bases and J by 2 bases, with 4 bases between the two germline ends. CDR3 size: 12 residues. The CDR3 reads CASSPTGNTIYF. CDR3 DNA: TGTGCCAGCAGCCCTACTGGAAACACCATATATTTT.

V and J are TRBV29-1 and TRBJ1-2; TRBD1 matches 9 bases. This CDR3 is built from 14 residues. Trimming took 3 bases from V and 8 from J; bases not matched to a gene: 10. The V gene's germline CDR1 is SQVTM and CDR2 ANQGSEA. The chain's CDR3 is CSVDPDRGGRGYTF. CDR3 in DNA: TGCAGCGTTGATCCGGACAGGGGAGGTCGGGGCTACACCTTC.